The 27 T cell receptor beta chains given below trace back to one sample, sequenced in a study of T cells in Graves' hyperthyroidism and ophthalmopathy. RNA transcripts were the template for amplifying TCR beta CDR3 regions. An initial round of RT-PCR targeting the TCR CDR3 relied on the HTBI primer set. TCRdb used MiXCR to reprocess the multiplex PCR reads, holding one entry per CDR3 protein. The sample has 190,000 or so distinct CDR3 sequences; 15% to 20% are singletons. The specimen sequenced was blood. Receptors were obtained from a man aged 35 to 55 with Graves' hyperthyroidism.

There are many counts of this clonotype. The chain joins TRBV29-1 to TRBJ2-7, with a possible D match to TRBD1 (6 bases). The germline V gene encodes CDR1 SQVTM and CDR2 ANQGSEA. V was trimmed by 7 bases and J by 0 bases, leaving 13 bases between them. CDR3 size: 13 residues. CDR3 DNA: TGCAGCGCAATGGGACACTCCTCCTACGAGCAGTACTTC. It specifies CSAMGHSSYEQYF.

This clonotype was detected only once. This chain connects TRBV24-1 to TRBJ2-1, with 9 nucleotides matching TRBD2. V lost 3 bases to trimming and J lost 7 bases; unmatched junction nucleotides: 12. Germline loops: CDR1 KGHDR, CDR2 SFDVKD. The CDR3 runs 17 residues. CDR3 nucleotides: TGTGCCACCAGTGATGGATCCGGGACTAGCCTGGTAAATGAGCAGTTCTTC. This translates into CATSDGSGTSLVNEQFF.

Remarks on this clonotype: Germline is not matched at one junction end, which may reflect a read error. CDR3 region: CASGYSGQGRYGYTF. Written as DNA, the CDR3 is TGTGCCAGCGGTTACTCAGGGCAGGGTCGCTATGGCTACACCTTC. The genes are TRBV6-2 or TRBV6-3 and TRBJ1-2, with a weak D call TRBD1 (5 bases). CDR1 and CDR2 from the germline V gene are MNHEY and SVGEGT. The CDR3 totals 15 residues.

The V call is TRBV28, the J call TRBJ1-3, with D unresolved. This CDR3 contains 14 residues. The ends were cut back, 6 bases at V and 0 bases at J, with 9 bases in the middle. Germline V lookup: CDR1 MDHEN, CDR2 SYDVKM. The CDR3 sequence: CASSGGPSGNTIYF. The CDR3 coding sequence is TGTGCCAGCAGCGGAGGCCCCTCTGGAAACACCATATATTTT.

This clonotype has a count of ten or more. This chain connects TRBV29-1 to TRBJ1-2; D is ambiguous. Trimming stripped 0 bases from V and 1 base from J, with 3 bases between. Germline assignment: CDR1 SQVTM and CDR2 ANQGSEA. This CDR3 region has 12 residues. As DNA, the CDR3 is TGCAGCGTTGAAGAAAATAACTATGGCTACACCTTC. The encoded protein is CSVEENNYGYTF.

This clonotype was found many times. The rearrangement joins TRBV5-1 to TRBJ1-2; the D gene is possibly TRBD1 (5 bases). Germline V CDR1 and CDR2: SGHRS, YFSETQ. There are 16 residues in the CDR3. V gave up 0 bases and J gave up 4 bases, with 16 bases separating them. The CDR3 DNA is TGCGCCAGCAGCTTGGTGAGTAGCACAGGAAGCTATGGCTACACCTTC. It encodes CASSLVSSTGSYGYTF. The variable domain in full, completed from reference TRBV5-1 and TRBJ1-2, reads KAGVTQTPRYLIKTRGQQVTLSCSPISGHRSVSWYQQTPGQGLQFLFEYFSETQRNKGNFPGRFSGRQFSNSRSEMNVSTLELGDSALYLCASSLVSSTGSYGYTFGSGTRLTVV.

This clonotype was observed at least ten times. The V gene is TRBV10-1, the J gene TRBJ2-5; 11 nucleotides match TRBD1. V lost 10 bases and J lost 3; bases outside the gene matches: 7. This CDR3 is built from 14 residues. The V gene's germline CDR1 is WNHNN and CDR2 SYGVQD (reference sequence). This chain's CDR3 is CAMTGQGVEETQYF. The DNA of the CDR3 is TGCGCCATGACGGGACAGGGGGTGGAAGAGACCCAGTACTTC.

This clonotype was recorded many times. V usage is TRBV7-2 and J usage is TRBJ1-5; D possibly corresponds to TRBD1 (5 bases). This CDR3 is 14 amino acids long. Germline V gene lookup returns CDR1 SGHTA and CDR2 FQGNSA. V shed 5 bases and J shed 3 bases, with 11 bases lying between them. CDR3 residues: CASSRRQNNQPQHF. The CDR3 region has the DNA TGTGCCAGCAGCCGTCGACAGAACAATCAGCCCCAGCATTTT.

This CDR3 is CASSSVRGNEKLFF. The CDR3 nucleotides are TGTGCCAGCAGCTCCGTTAGGGGGAATGAAAAACTGTTTTTT. The genes are TRBV11-2 and TRBJ1-4; maybe TRBD1 (6 bases). The CDR3 is 14 amino acids. Germline V lookup: CDR1 SGHAT, CDR2 FQNNGV. Deletions cut 4 bases from V and 5 bases from J, with 11 bases between.

About this clonotype itself: Given the absence of the conserved phenylalanine or tryptophan at the CDR3 end, a read error is likely. The chain couples TRBV2 to TRBJ1-1; no clear D gene. Germline loops: CDR1 SNHLY, CDR2 FYNNEI. Between the trimmed V and J ends, which lost 6 bases and 0 bases, there was a span of 8 bases. This CDR3 is 13 amino acids long. Written as DNA, the CDR3 is TGTGCCAGCAGGGGCGGTGTGAACACTGAAGCTTTCCTT. Residues: CASRGGVNTEAFL.

This clonotype was observed at least ten times. V usage is TRBV5-1 and J usage is TRBJ2-2; 7 bases agree with TRBD1. CDR1 is SGHRS and CDR2 is YFSETQ in the germline V gene. Unmatched junction bases numbered 6, after V lost 4 bases and J lost 6 bases. This CDR3 contains 14 residues. In nucleotides, the CDR3 is TGCGCCAGCAGCGGAATACAGGGGTCCGGGGAGCTGTTTTTT. Translation: CASSGIQGSGELFF.

This clonotype has a count of ten or more. This chain joins TRBV7-9 and TRBJ1-5; D not resolved. The germline V gene encodes CDR1 SEHNR and CDR2 FQNEAQ (reference sequence). The V and J ends lost 5 bases and 3 bases respectively, with 14 bases between them. The CDR3 is made up of 15 amino acids. CDR3 DNA sequence: TGTGCCAGCAGCGGGATGGGTGGGGTCAATCAGCCCCAGCATTTT. As protein: CASSGMGGVNQPQHF.

In its sample, this clonotype was seen many times. The chain has TRBV28 and TRBJ2-7; D is undetermined. The V gene lost 2 bases and the J gene lost 3 bases, with 5 bases spanning the gap. Germline lookup yields CDR1 MDHEN and CDR2 SYDVKM. The CDR3 is 12 amino acids. The CDR3, as DNA: TGTGCCAGCAGTTTAACCCGCTACGAGCAGTACTTC. It translates to CASSLTRYEQYF. The full variable domain, its missing parts supplied by reference TRBV28 and TRBJ2-7, is DVKVTQSSRYLVKRTGEKVFLECVQDMDHENMFWYRQDPGLGLRLIYFSYDVKMKEKGDIPEGYSVSREKKERFSLILESASTNQTSMYLCASSLTRYEQYFGPGTRLTVT.

This clonotype was counted many times. DNA of the CDR3: TGTGCCAGCAGATCGTACAGGGGAGGAGAGCAGTTCTTC. Protein sequence: CASRSYRGGEQFF. The gene calls are TRBV28 and TRBJ2-1, with a weak D call TRBD1 (7 bases). The CDR3 contains 13 residues. Germline assignment: CDR1 MDHEN and CDR2 SYDVKM. Trimming cost V 6 bases and J 10 bases, with 16 bases left between them.

This clonotype was observed at least ten times. This chain joins TRBV20-1 and TRBJ1-1; D is unresolved. CDR3 length: 11 amino acids. V was cut by 7 bases and J by 0 bases, with 6 bases left in between. Germline CDR1 reads DFQATT; CDR2 reads SNEGSKA (reference sequence). CDR3: CSGLMNTEAFF. The DNA for the CDR3 is TGCAGTGGGCTCATGAACACTGAAGCTTTCTTT.

V usage is TRBV20-1 and J usage is TRBJ1-1; D may be TRBD1 (5 bases). CDR1 and CDR2 from the germline V gene are DFQATT and SNEGSKA (reference sequence). The CDR3 sequence is 11 residues long. V lost 6 bases, J lost 4 bases, and 9 bases lay in between. CDR3 bases: TGCAGTGCCCCAGGGAGCACTGAAGCTTTCTTT. Translating gives CSAPGSTEAFF.

This clonotype has ten or more counts. The chain is built from TRBV30 and TRBJ1-5; D gene ambiguous. Germline CDR1 GTSNPN, CDR2 SVGIG (reference sequence). The CDR3 loop spans 12 amino acids. The CDR3 loop is CSSVFSNQPQHF. The CDR3 DNA sequence: TGTAGCTCAGTGTTTAGCAATCAGCCCCAGCATTTT. The whole variable domain, filled in from reference TRBV30 and TRBJ1-5, reads SQTIHQWPATLVQPVGSPLSLECTVEGTSNPNLYWYRQAAGRGLQLLFYSVGIGQISSEVPQNLSASRPQDRQFILSSKKLLLSDSGFYLCSSVFSNQPQHFGDGTRLSIL.

This sequence joins TRBV7-9 and TRBJ1-1, with TRBD1 as a possible D gene (5 bases). From germline, CDR1 is SEHNR and CDR2 FQNEAQ (reference sequence). With 5 bases removed from V and 0 bases from J, the gap between germline ends came to 16 bases. The CDR3 runs 16 residues. In DNA, the CDR3 is TGTGCCAGCAGCCCGGGGGGGGGAACCATGAACACTGAAGCTTTCTTT. Amino acids: CASSPGGGTMNTEAFF.

This clonotype was seen a handful of times. The rearrangement uses TRBV5-1 and TRBJ2-6; D gene ambiguous. Trimming removed 3 bases at V and 0 bases at J, with 4 bases between. The germline V gene encodes CDR1 SGHRS and CDR2 YFSETQ. The CDR3 length is 14 residues. CDR3: CASSWDSGANVLTF. DNA for the CDR3: TGCGCCAGCAGCTGGGACTCTGGGGCCAACGTCCTGACTTTC. The full variable domain, with the rest looked up from reference TRBV5-1 and TRBJ2-6, is KAGVTQTPRYLIKTRGQQVTLSCSPISGHRSVSWYQQTPGQGLQFLFEYFSETQRNKGNFPGRFSGRQFSNSRSEMNVSTLELGDSALYLCASSWDSGANVLTFGAGSRLTVL.

The gene calls are TRBV19 and TRBJ2-2, with D perhaps TRBD1 (6 bases). The V gene lost 5 bases and the J gene lost 6 bases, with 13 bases spanning the gap. Germline CDR1 and CDR2: LNHDA and SQIVND (reference sequence). The CDR3 length is 14 residues. DNA for the CDR3: TGTGCCAGTAGTGGACAGTCAGGGTCCGGGGAGCTGTTTTTT. It translates to CASSGQSGSGELFF.

This clonotype was observed a handful of times. The rearrangement links TRBV24-1 to TRBJ2-2; D is undetermined. CDR3 length equals 19 residues. Trimming pared 4 bases from V and 1 base from J, leaving 21 bases between. From germline, CDR1 is KGHDR and CDR2 SFDVKD. CDR3: CATSDRPSRAVKNTGELFF. CDR3 DNA: TGTGCCACCAGTGACCGCCCCAGCCGGGCAGTTAAGAACACCGGGGAGCTGTTTTTT.

CDR3 amino acids: CASSRREGETQYF. The CDR3 nucleotides are TGTGCCAGCAGCCGGCGGGAAGGAGAGACCCAGTACTTC. This chain connects TRBV12-3 or TRBV12-4 to TRBJ2-5; D is perhaps TRBD2 (6 bases). Trimming removed 6 bases at V and 4 bases at J, with 12 bases between. The CDR3 totals 13 residues.

This clonotype was observed at least ten times. The V call is TRBV7-2, the J call TRBJ2-7; D is undetermined. The ends were cut back, 1 base at V and 6 bases at J, with 7 bases in the middle. This CDR3 spans 12 amino acids. Germline V lookup: CDR1 SGHTA, CDR2 FQGNSA. As DNA, the CDR3 is TGTGCCAGCAGCTTAGTACCGACCGAGCAGTACTTC. Amino acid sequence: CASSLVPTEQYF.

This clonotype has only a few counts. CDR3 nucleotides: TGTGCCAGCAGCCCTGACAGGTCTAACTATGGCTACACCTTC. Its protein is CASSPDRSNYGYTF. V and J are TRBV9 and TRBJ1-2, with a weak D call TRBD1 (6 bases). Germline CDR1 reads SGDLS; CDR2 reads YYNGEE. There are 14 residues in the CDR3. Deletions cut 4 bases from V and 0 bases from J, with 10 bases between.

The chain is built from TRBV11-2 and TRBJ2-7, with TRBD1 identical over 9 bases. The CDR3 spans 15 residues. Trimming removed 8 bases from V and 4 bases from J; junction bases left unmatched: 12. The germline V gene has CDR1 SGHAT and CDR2 FQNNGV. This CDR3 reads CASVRGRTGVYEQYF. The DNA of the CDR3 is TGTGCCAGCGTTCGGGGGAGGACAGGGGTTTACGAGCAGTACTTC.

This clonotype was seen a few times. The chain joins TRBV20-1 to TRBJ2-6, with 7 bases that match TRBD1. The trim removed 0 bases at V and 2 bases at J, leaving 4 bases unmatched. The CDR3 extends over 16 amino acids. Germline CDR1 reads DFQATT; CDR2 reads SNEGSKA (reference sequence). DNA for the CDR3: TGCAGTGCTAGAGATGTCAGGGGGACTGGGGCCAACGTCCTGACTTTC. Translation gives CSARDVRGTGANVLTF.

This clonotype was detected only a few times. The chain couples TRBV25-1 to TRBJ1-5; the D gene is possibly TRBD1 (6 bases). The V and J ends lost 6 bases and 7 bases respectively, with 25 bases between them. The length of the CDR3 is 17 residues. CDR1 MGHDK and CDR2 SYGVNS come from the germline V gene. The CDR3 coding sequence is TGTGCCAGCAGCAGCGGACAGTCGGGAGGATTAATCCAGCCCCAGCATTTT. Protein: CASSSGQSGGLIQPQHF.